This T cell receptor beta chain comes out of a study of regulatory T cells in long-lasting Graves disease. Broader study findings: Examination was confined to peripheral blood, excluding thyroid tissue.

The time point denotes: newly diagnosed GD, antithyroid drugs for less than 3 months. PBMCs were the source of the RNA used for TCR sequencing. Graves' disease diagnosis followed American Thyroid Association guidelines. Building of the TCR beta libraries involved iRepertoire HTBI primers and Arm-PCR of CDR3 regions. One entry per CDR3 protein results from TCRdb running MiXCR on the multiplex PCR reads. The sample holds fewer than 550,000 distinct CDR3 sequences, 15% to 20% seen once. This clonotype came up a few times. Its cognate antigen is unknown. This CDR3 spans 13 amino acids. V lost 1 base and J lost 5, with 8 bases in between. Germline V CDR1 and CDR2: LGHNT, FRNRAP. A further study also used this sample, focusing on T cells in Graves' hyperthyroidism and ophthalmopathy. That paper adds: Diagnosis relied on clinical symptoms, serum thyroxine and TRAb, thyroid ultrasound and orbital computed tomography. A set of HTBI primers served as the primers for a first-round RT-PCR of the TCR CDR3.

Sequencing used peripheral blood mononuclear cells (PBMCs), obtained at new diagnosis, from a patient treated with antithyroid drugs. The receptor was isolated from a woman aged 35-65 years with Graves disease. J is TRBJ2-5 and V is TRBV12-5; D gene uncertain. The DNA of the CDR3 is TGTGCTAGTGGTTTGGACTCGTCGGAGACCCAGTACTTC. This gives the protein CASGLDSSETQYF.